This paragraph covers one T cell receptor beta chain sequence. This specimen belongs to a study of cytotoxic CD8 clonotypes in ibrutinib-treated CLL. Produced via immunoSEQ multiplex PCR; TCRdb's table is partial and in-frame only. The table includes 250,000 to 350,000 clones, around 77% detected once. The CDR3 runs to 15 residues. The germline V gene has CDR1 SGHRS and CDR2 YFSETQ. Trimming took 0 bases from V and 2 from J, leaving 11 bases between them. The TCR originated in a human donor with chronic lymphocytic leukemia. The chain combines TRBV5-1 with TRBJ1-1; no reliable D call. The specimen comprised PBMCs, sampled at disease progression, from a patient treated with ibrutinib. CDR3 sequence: CASSLGWQTNTEAFF. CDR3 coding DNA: TGCGCCAGCAGCTTGGGATGGCAGACTAACACTGAAGCTTTCTTT.